These T cell receptor beta chains were read from a single sample in a study of T cells in Graves' hyperthyroidism and ophthalmopathy. One entry per CDR3 protein, called by TCRdb with MiXCR from the multiplex PCR reads. Altogether about 350,000 distinct CDR3 sequences are present, about 15% being singletons, with the ten largest covering approximately 25%. Sequenced: blood. The receptors were gathered from a woman aged 25 to 39 with Graves' hyperthyroidism. CDR3s include the opening cysteine and the closing phenylalanine or tryptophan. The order of the fields is clone size, J gene, D gene, V gene, CDR3 DNA, CDR3 protein. The D gene is left open where the match is weak. Clone size, where shown, is once, few, many, or a class for clones that have expanded.

>many|TRBJ2-1|-|TRBV11-2
TGTGCCAGCAGCTTAGACCCTACCTACAATGAGCAGTTCTTC
CASSLDPTYNEQFF
>many|TRBJ2-1|-|TRBV5-1
TGCGCCAGCAGCTTGGTGGGCGAAGAGTACAATGAGCAGTTCTTC
CASSLVGEEYNEQFF
>many|TRBJ1-2|TRBD1|TRBV6-1
TGTGCCAGCAGTTCGGACAGGGGGCGCCTGGACTATGGCTACACCTTC
CASSSDRGRLDYGYTF
>many|TRBJ2-7|TRBD2|TRBV10-2
TGCGCCAGCAGTGTGACGGGAGGGCGCGGCGAGCAGTACTTC
CASSVTGGRGEQYF
>-|TRBJ2-2|-|TRBV24-1
TGTGCCACCAGTCGAAATCCCAGGGTGGTCGCCGGGGAGCTGTTTTTT
CATSRNPRVVAGELFF
>-|TRBJ1-5|TRBD1|TRBV10-2
TGCGCCAGCACCACACAGGGGAATCAGCCCCAGCATTTT
CASTTQGNQPQHF
>-|TRBJ2-7|-|TRBV29-1
TGCAGCGTTAGCACGGCCGACAGGTCCTACGAGCAGTACTTC
CSVSTADRSYEQYF
>few|TRBJ1-2|TRBD1|TRBV7-9
TGTGCCAGCAGCCGAGCAGGGGGCGACGCTTTCGGTGGCTACACCTTC
CASSRAGGDAFGGYTF
>many|TRBJ2-5|-|TRBV28
TGTGCCAGCACAGGGAGGGAGACCCAGTACTTC
CASTGRETQYF
>few|TRBJ1-2|-|TRBV18
TGTGCCAGCTCACCCGACAAGAACTATGGCTACACCTTC
CASSPDKNYGYTF
>many|TRBJ2-5|TRBD2|TRBV12-3/TRBV12-4
TGTGCCAGCTCCCCCCCAGCAGCCGGGACTAGGCCAGAGACCCAGTACTTC
CASSPPAAGTRPETQYF
>-|TRBJ2-6|-|TRBV11-2
TGTGCCAGCAGCCCCTTCATCGGGGCGGAACCCGTCCTGACTTTC
CASSPFIGAEPVLTF
>few|TRBJ2-1|-|TRBV20-1
TGCAGTGCTAGTACTCGCGGGAATGAGCAGTTCTTC
CSASTRGNEQFF
>-|TRBJ2-5|-|TRBV6-2/TRBV6-3
TGTGCCAGCAGTCAGGACTGGACCCAAGAGACCCAGTACTTC
CASSQDWTQETQYF
>few|TRBJ2-1|TRBD2|TRBV7-9
TGTGCCAGCAGCTTAGGTACAGCGGGAGGCAATGAGCAGTTCTTC
CASSLGTAGGNEQFF
>few|TRBJ2-1|-|TRBV4-1
TGCGCCAGCAGCCAAGAGCGAGGGCTAGTCTCCTCCGGCGGGCAGTTCTTC
CASSQERGLVSSGGQFF
>-|TRBJ1-3|-|TRBV11-2
TGTGCCAGCAGCGGGGGCCTCTCTGGAAACACCATATATTTT
CASSGGLSGNTIYF
>many|TRBJ2-7|TRBD2|TRBV28
TGTGCCAGCAGTTTAGTTAGGCGGACTAGCGGTTCCTACGAGCAGTACTTC
CASSLVRRTSGSYEQYF
>-|TRBJ2-5|-|TRBV12-3/TRBV12-4
TGTGCCAGCAGTTTTGGTGTGCGGCACGCGTACTTC
CASSFGVRHAYF
>-|TRBJ2-2|TRBD2|TRBV5-5
TGTGCCAGCGGCAGTAGCGGGAGTTTTGAGGAGCTGTTTTTT
CASGSSGSFEELFF
>many|TRBJ2-5|TRBD2|TRBV20-1
TGCAGTGCTCGATCCCCTGGGCTAGCGGGAGACCAAGAGACCCAGTACTTC
CSARSPGLAGDQETQYF
>many|TRBJ2-1|TRBD1|TRBV20-1
TGCAGTGCTAGAGATGCGGACAGGGTGAATGAGCAGTTCTTC
CSARDADRVNEQFF
>-|TRBJ2-6|-|TRBV4-3
TGCGCCAGCAGCCAAGATACAGCGTTCTCTGGGGCCAACGTCCTGACTTTC
CASSQDTAFSGANVLTF
>many|TRBJ1-1|-|TRBV28
TGTGCCAGCAGTTACACCTCGGGCACTGAAGCTTTCTTT
CASSYTSGTEAFF
>few|TRBJ2-4|TRBD2|TRBV7-2
TGTGCCAGCAGCGAAACTAGCGGAGCGGGGAAAAACATTCAGTACTTC
CASSETSGAGKNIQYF
>-|TRBJ2-5|-|TRBV30
TGTGCCTGGAGAGGGTGGGGGGAGACCCAGTACTTC
CAWRGWGETQYF
>-|TRBJ1-1|-|TRBV10-1
TGCGCCAGCAGTCAGACCCAGGACACTGAAGCTTTCTTT
CASSQTQDTEAFF
>many|TRBJ1-1|-|TRBV12-3/TRBV12-4
TGTGCCAGCAGTTTCAGGGAGAACACTGAAGCTTTCTTT
CASSFRENTEAFF
>-|TRBJ1-1|TRBD1|TRBV5-4
TGTGCCAGCAAGGGGGACAGGGAAGCTTTCTTT
CASKGDREAFF
>-|TRBJ2-3|-|TRBV25-1
TGTGCCAGCAGTGAACTTTATACGCAGTATTTT
CASSELYTQYF
>few|TRBJ1-3|-|TRBV12-3/TRBV12-4
TGTGCCAGCAGTGACGGGACACCAACTGGAAACACCATATATTTT
CASSDGTPTGNTIYF
>many|TRBJ2-7|-|TRBV7-8
TGTGCCAGCAGCAACACCGGGGCAGCCTACGAGCAGTACTTC
CASSNTGAAYEQYF
>many|TRBJ2-3|-|TRBV12-3/TRBV12-4
TGTGCCAGCAGTTTTTCTCTTACGGGAGTATTCACAGATACGCAGTATTTT
CASSFSLTGVFTDTQYF
>many|TRBJ2-7|-|TRBV5-1
TGCGCCAGCAGCTACACCTCCGACGAGCAGTACTTC
CASSYTSDEQYF
>many|TRBJ2-5|-|TRBV29-1
TGCAGCGTTGGGCGGGGCCAAGAGACCCAGTACTTC
CSVGRGQETQYF
>-|TRBJ1-5|-|TRBV30
TGTGCCTGGGGTCTCTCCTCCCGCAATCAGCCCCAGCATTTT
CAWGLSSRNQPQHF
>-|TRBJ2-6|TRBD1|TRBV7-9
TGTGCCAGCAGCTTAGCGCAGGGGGCTGGGGCCAACGTCCTGACTTTC
CASSLAQGAGANVLTF
>many|TRBJ2-6|-|TRBV11-1
TGTGCCAGCAGCTTAGCCAACACCGGGGCCAACGTCCTGACTTTC
CASSLANTGANVLTF
>few|TRBJ2-4|-|TRBV20-1
TGCAGTGCTTCTGACAGCGGCGCTGGCAACATTCAGTACTTC
CSASDSGAGNIQYF
>few|TRBJ1-4|-|TRBV6-5
TGTGCCAGCAGTTACGGTCATGGGAGTAATGAAAAACTGTTTTTT
CASSYGHGSNEKLFF
>many|TRBJ1-1|-|TRBV6-2/TRBV6-3
TGTGCCAGCAGAGACAGCGAGAACACTGAAGCTTTCTTT
CASRDSENTEAFF
>few|TRBJ1-3|-|TRBV20-1
TGCAGTGCTGAGGGTCCTGATGGAAACACCATATATTTT
CSAEGPDGNTIYF
>few|TRBJ1-6|TRBD1|TRBV3-1
TGTGCCAGCAGCCGAGAAACCGGGACAGGGCATTCACCCCTCCACTTT
CASSRETGTGHSPLHF
>few|TRBJ2-1|TRBD2|TRBV7-2
TGTGCCAGCAGCTTACGGACTAGCGGGAGAAATGAGCAGTTCTTC
CASSLRTSGRNEQFF
>many|TRBJ2-1|TRBD1|TRBV2
TGTGCCAGCGCAAGAGGTGGGACAGGGGTTTCATTCAATGAGCAGTTCTTC
CASARGGTGVSFNEQFF
>few|TRBJ2-1|TRBD2|TRBV6-9
TGTGCCAGCAGTTGGGGACTAGTCAGCTCCTACAATGAGCAGTTCTTC
CASSWGLVSSYNEQFF
>many|TRBJ1-5|TRBD1|TRBV6-1
TGTGCCAGCAGCAGGGGGGGTTATCATCAGCCCCAGCATTTT
CASSRGGYHQPQHF
>-|TRBJ1-3|TRBD1|TRBV19
TGTGCCGGTAGTATCGGCGACAGGGCTGGAAACACCATATATTTT
CAGSIGDRAGNTIYF
>many|TRBJ1-1|TRBD1|TRBV6-1
TGTGCCAGCAGTGCCGCCGGGACAGGTTTCTCTGAAGCTTTCTTT
CASSAAGTGFSEAFF
>many|TRBJ2-5|-|TRBV12-5
TGTGCTAGTGGTTCGTCTGTAGAAGAGACCCAGTACTTC
CASGSSVEETQYF
>many|TRBJ1-1|TRBD1|TRBV25-1
TGTGCCACCACCGGGACAGGGGGCACTGAAGCTTTCTTT
CATTGTGGTEAFF